This T cell receptor beta chain was recorded in a study of cytomegalovirus exposure and HLA in healthy donors. Study-wide results and caveats: According to a later analysis, donors in an Asian-associated ancestry cluster reportedly had fewer N-insertions than the roughly 640-donor mean. Sequencing probably produced one cluster of sequence variants that were highly shared.

The V end was cut by 3 bases, the J end by 4 bases, with 8 bases between. The germline gives CDR1 PRHDT, CDR2 FYEKMQ (reference sequence). The CDR3 contains 13 residues. In the case of this clone: What it binds is unknown.

The primer mix had 60 Vbeta and 13 Jbeta primers. Produced via immunoSEQ multiplex PCR; TCRdb's table is partial and in-frame only. Here the sample spans around 130,000 clones, more than 65% being singletons. Likely unrecorded immune exposures existed in these nominally healthy donors. This clonotype originated in a woman aged 18-35 years in good health and CMV-seropositive. Sequencing input: PBMCs. The chain has TRBV13 and TRBJ2-3; D perhaps matches TRBD1 (5 bases). For the CDR3, the DNA is TGTGCCAGCAGCTTCCTGACAGCAGATACGCAGTATTTT. This encodes CASSFLTADTQYF.